The T cell receptor (beta chain) described here comes from a study of blood T cell repertoires in COVID-19. This clone came up a few times. Germline CDR1 reads SGHTA; CDR2 reads FQGNSA. The length of the CDR3 is 16 residues. The V and J ends lost 7 bases and 2 bases, in that order; junction bases with no gene match: 11. Produced via immunoSEQ multiplex PCR; TCRdb's table is partial and in-frame only. Of around 170,000 clones listed, approximately 88% are singletons. The TCR comes from a woman aged 25 to 39 with acute or convalescent COVID-19. Sequenced sample: peripheral blood. The chain employs TRBV7-2 and TRBJ2-3; TRBD1 aligns across 8 bases. The CDR3 bases are TGTGCCAGCACTAGGGGCCCGGGACAGGTCACAGATACGCAGTATTTT. Protein: CASTRGPGQVTDTQYF.